Presented here are 30 T cell receptor beta chains from one specimen sequenced in a study of blood T cell repertoires in COVID-19. Produced via immunoSEQ multiplex PCR; TCRdb's table is partial and in-frame only. The sample has about 360,000 clones; 80% to 90% are singletons. Sequencing used peripheral blood. All receptors derive from a woman between 55 and 75 years old with COVID-19, enrolled during active disease.

CDR3: CASSSGLTNEQYF. In nucleotides, the CDR3 is TGTGCCAGCAGCTCCGGACTGACCAACGAGCAGTACTTC. The chain recombines TRBV7-3 with TRBJ2-7, with D maybe TRBD2 (5 bases). Germline V gene lookup returns CDR1 SGHTA and CDR2 FQGTGA. V was pared by 4 bases and J by 5 bases, with 12 bases between. This CDR3 has 13 residues.

The genes are TRBV30 and TRBJ2-1; 9 bases agree with TRBD1. The CDR3 contains 15 residues. Trimming cost V 4 bases and J 3 bases; bases outside gene matches: 7. Germline CDR1 GTSNPN, CDR2 SVGIG (reference sequence). This CDR3 reads CAWKRTGEFYNEQFF. The CDR3 DNA reads TGTGCCTGGAAAAGGACAGGGGAATTCTACAATGAGCAGTTCTTC.

V usage is TRBV25-1 and J usage is TRBJ2-7; 7 positions match TRBD2. The CDR3 length is 13 residues. Germline CDR1 is MGHDK and CDR2 is SYGVNS. The junction had 6 bases not matched to a gene; V was cut back by 10 bases and J by 0 bases. CDR3 sequence reads: CATRSGDSYEQYF. The CDR3 bases are TGTGCCACCAGAAGCGGGGACTCCTACGAGCAGTACTTC.

The V gene is TRBV5-1, the J gene TRBJ2-1, with 9 bases identical to TRBD2. The CDR3 has 16 residues. Germline loops: CDR1 SGHRS, CDR2 YFSETQ. V shed 0 bases and J 4 bases; nucleotides not matched to a gene: 5. As DNA, the CDR3 is TGCGCCAGCAGCTTGGATGGAGCGGGGGGATACAATGAGCAGTTCTTC. Encoded protein: CASSLDGAGGYNEQFF.

The chain recombines TRBV9 with TRBJ2-7; D gene uncertain. CDR3 length: 14 residues. V was cut by 4 bases and J by 2 bases, with 13 bases left in between. Germline V gives CDR1 SGDLS, CDR2 YYNGEE. The CDR3 bases are TGTGCCAGCAGCCCTACCCAGGCGACCTACGAGCAGTACTTC. It translates to CASSPTQATYEQYF.

The chain carries TRBV5-1 and TRBJ2-1; 7 nucleotides align to TRBD1. Trimming cost V 4 bases and J 0 bases; bases outside gene matches: 7. Germline CDR1 is SGHRS and CDR2 is YFSETQ. This CDR3 comprises 16 residues. Written as DNA, the CDR3 is TGCGCCAGCAGCATCCAGGGGGTTTCCTCCTACAATGAGCAGTTCTTC. It encodes CASSIQGVSSYNEQFF. Full variable domain (remainder filled in from reference TRBV5-1 and TRBJ2-1): KAGVTQTPRYLIKTRGQQVTLSCSPISGHRSVSWYQQTPGQGLQFLFEYFSETQRNKGNFPGRFSGRQFSNSRSEMNVSTLELGDSALYLCASSIQGVSSYNEQFFGPGTRLTVL.

V gene TRBV7-2 combines with J gene TRBJ2-7, with 9 bases aligning to TRBD1. Germline V gene lookup returns CDR1 SGHTA and CDR2 FQGNSA. CDR3 length equals 16 residues. Trimming took 3 bases from V and 6 from J; bases not matched to a gene: 12. CDR3 in DNA: TGTGCCAGCAGCTTGGCTACCGAAGGGACAGGGCTCGAGCAGTACTTC. Its protein is CASSLATEGTGLEQYF.

The chain employs TRBV7-8 and TRBJ2-5; perhaps TRBD2 as D (7 bases). Trimming pared 3 bases from V and 5 bases from J, leaving 22 bases between. Germline CDR1 SGHVS, CDR2 FQNEAQ. The CDR3 is made up of 17 amino acids. This CDR3 is CASSFSRRAGALETQYF. The CDR3, as DNA: TGTGCCAGCAGCTTTTCCCGCCGGGCGGGGGCGTTGGAGACCCAGTACTTC.

This clone was picked up one time. This sequence joins TRBV5-1 and TRBJ1-1; 9 positions match TRBD1. V shed 0 bases and J 4 bases; nucleotides not matched to a gene: 7. CDR1 SGHRS and CDR2 YFSETQ come from the germline V gene. This CDR3 is built from 16 residues. The CDR3 here is CASSLGGQGGSTEAFF. CDR3 coding DNA: TGCGCCAGCAGCTTGGGGGGACAGGGCGGAAGCACTGAAGCTTTCTTT.

The J gene is TRBJ2-3, the V gene TRBV5-1; 8 positions match TRBD2. The J segment lost 2 bases and the V segment lost 3 bases, leaving 5 bases of the junction unmatched. Germline V CDR1 and CDR2: SGHRS, YFSETQ. There are 15 residues in the CDR3. CDR3 sequence (DNA): TGCGCCAGCAGCTCGGTCGGGGGGGACACAGATACGCAGTATTTT. Protein product: CASSSVGGDTDTQYF. Full variable domain (remainder filled in from reference TRBV5-1 and TRBJ2-3): KAGVTQTPRYLIKTRGQQVTLSCSPISGHRSVSWYQQTPGQGLQFLFEYFSETQRNKGNFPGRFSGRQFSNSRSEMNVSTLELGDSALYLCASSSVGGDTDTQYFGPGTRLTVL.

V is TRBV5-5 and J is TRBJ1-2; 7 bases are shared with TRBD1. Trimming at V came to 7 bases and at J to 7 bases, leaving 7 bases not matched to a gene. Per germline, CDR1 SGHKS and CDR2 YYEKEE (reference sequence). The CDR3 runs to 12 residues. CDR3 sequence: CASRGGASGYTF. In DNA, the CDR3 is TGTGCCAGCCGAGGGGGCGCGTCTGGCTACACCTTC.

The chain couples TRBV19 to TRBJ2-7; 9 bases fit TRBD1. The germline gives CDR1 LNHDA, CDR2 SQIVND (reference sequence). CDR3 length equals 15 residues. Trimming at V came to 5 bases and at J to 1 base, leaving 6 bases not matched to a gene. CDR3 protein: CASSPFGTGSYEQYF. DNA of the CDR3: TGTGCCAGTAGTCCTTTCGGGACAGGGTCCTACGAGCAGTACTTC.

The V and J genes are TRBV7-3 and TRBJ2-3, with a weak D call TRBD1 (6 bases). The CDR3 is 16 amino acids. Germline loops: CDR1 SGHTA, CDR2 FQGTGA. The V and J ends lost 2 bases and 0 bases respectively, with 12 bases between them. CDR3 coding DNA: TGTGCCAGCAGCTTATTTACAGGGCGTAGCACAGATACGCAGTATTTT. It codes for CASSLFTGRSTDTQYF.

In regard to this clone: Other DNA sequences from this sample encode an identical CDR3 as well. The V and J genes are TRBV6-5 and TRBJ2-7; 12 nucleotides line up with TRBD2. Germline V gene sequence: CDR1 MNHEY, CDR2 SVGAGI. V was pared by 0 bases and J by 3 bases, with 0 bases of the junction left unmatched. The CDR3 covers 15 residues. Written as DNA, the CDR3 is TGTGCCAGCAGTTACTCGACTAGCGGGAGCTACGAGCAGTACTTC. This translates into CASSYSTSGSYEQYF.

The J gene is TRBJ1-2, the V gene TRBV7-2, with a weak D call TRBD1 (5 bases). The CDR3 loop spans 15 amino acids. In germline, CDR1 is SGHTA, CDR2 FQGNSA. V was clipped by 0 bases and J by 2 bases, with 10 bases between them. CDR3 amino acids: CASSLAGASNYGYTF. DNA of the CDR3: TGTGCCAGCAGCTTAGCAGGGGCCTCCAACTATGGCTACACCTTC.

V gene TRBV19 combines with J gene TRBJ1-5; D is uncertain. Germline V gene sequence: CDR1 LNHDA, CDR2 SQIVND (reference sequence). The V end lost 6 bases, the J end lost 2 bases, and 11 bases lay between the germline ends. The CDR3 runs 14 residues. The CDR3 loop is CASSKVGGNQPQHF. DNA of the CDR3: TGTGCCAGTAGCAAGGTGGGAGGCAATCAGCCCCAGCATTTT. The full variable domain, completed using reference TRBV19 and TRBJ1-5, is DGGITQSPKYLFRKEGQNVTLSCEQNLNHDAMYWYRQDPGQGLRLIYYSQIVNDFQKGDIAEGYSVSREKKESFPLTVTSAQKNPTAFYLCASSKVGGNQPQHFGDGTRLSIL.

The genes are TRBV9 and TRBJ2-7, with 7 bases matching TRBD1. Trimming removed 4 bases from V and 5 bases from J; junction bases left unmatched: 12. In germline, CDR1 is SGDLS, CDR2 YYNGEE. The CDR3 totals 15 residues. The CDR3 here is CASSPWTGTVHEQYF. The CDR3 bases are TGTGCCAGCAGCCCCTGGACAGGCACGGTTCACGAGCAGTACTTC.

The J gene is TRBJ1-4, the V gene TRBV27; 9 bases are shared with TRBD1. There are 15 residues in the CDR3. Germline trimming cut 3 bases from V and 5 bases from J; bases unmatched to any gene: 4. Looked up from germline, CDR1 is MNHEY and CDR2 is SMNVEV (reference sequence). The CDR3 protein is CASSLGQGGNEKLFF. CDR3 in DNA: TGTGCCAGCAGTTTGGGACAGGGAGGGAATGAAAAACTGTTTTTT.

J is TRBJ2-2 and V is TRBV5-1; TRBD2 matches 9 bases. Unmatched junction bases numbered 13, after V lost 4 bases and J lost 6 bases. CDR3 length: 17 residues. The germline CDR1 and CDR2 sequences are SGHRS and YFSETQ. DNA of the CDR3: TGCGCCAGCAGCCCTAGGACTAGCGACGCTCGGGCCGGGGAGCTGTTTTTT. This codes for CASSPRTSDARAGELFF.

J is TRBJ2-7 and V is TRBV11-2; tentatively, D is TRBD2 (6 bases). V was cut by 0 bases and J by 1 base, with 10 bases left in between. The CDR3 is 15 residues long. From germline, CDR1 is SGHAT and CDR2 FQNNGV. For the CDR3, the DNA is TGTGCCAGCAGCTTAGATCTGGGGGGTTCCTACGAGCAGTACTTC. Amino acids: CASSLDLGGSYEQYF.

The sample holds one count of this clone. The V gene is TRBV7-9, the J gene TRBJ1-2; a weak D match, TRBD1 (6 bases). V dropped 1 base and J dropped 4 bases, with 22 bases sitting between them. The CDR3 totals 18 residues. The germline CDR1 and CDR2 sequences are SEHNR and FQNEAQ (reference sequence). The CDR3 region is CASSLVGGGHTKVYGYTF. The CDR3, as DNA: TGTGCCAGCAGCTTAGTAGGTGGGGGACACACGAAAGTCTATGGCTACACCTTC.

The rearrangement links TRBV6-5 to TRBJ1-5; D remains ambiguous. Trimming took off 5 bases at V and 3 bases at J, with 14 bases between the two ends. Germline V CDR1 and CDR2: MNHEY, SVGAGI. The CDR3 has 15 residues. This CDR3 is CASSQSRGYNQPQHF. The CDR3 nucleotides are TGTGCCAGCAGTCAGTCGCGCGGTTACAATCAGCCCCAGCATTTT.

This clone was found a few times. The chain carries TRBV3-1 (or the pseudogene TRBV3-2) and TRBJ2-5; 11 nucleotides match TRBD2. The CDR3 runs to 15 residues. Per the germline V gene, CDR1 is LGHDT and CDR2 is YNNKEL (reference sequence). The trim removed 5 bases at V and 8 bases at J, leaving 10 bases unmatched. CDR3 DNA sequence: TGTGCCAGCAGCGCCCTACTAGCGGGGGATAACACCCAGTACTTC. Its protein product is CASSALLAGDNTQYF.

V is TRBV18 and J is TRBJ2-1, with 14 bases matching TRBD2. After removal of 6 bases from V and 4 bases from J, the junction contained 11 bases not matched to a gene. The CDR3 extends over 18 amino acids. The V gene's germline CDR1 is KGHSH and CDR2 LQKENI. Written as DNA, the CDR3 is TGTGCCAGCTCGCCGACTAGCGGGGGGGCCGAGGTATACAATGAGCAGTTCTTC. Residues: CASSPTSGGAEVYNEQFF.

CDR3 nucleotides: TGTGCCAGCAGTAAACAGGGGGCGAATCAGCCCCAGCATTTT. This gives the protein CASSKQGANQPQHF. The rearrangement joins TRBV11-2 to TRBJ1-5; 9 bases fit TRBD1. The CDR3 sequence is 14 residues long. Germline V gives CDR1 SGHAT, CDR2 FQNNGV. After removal of 6 bases from V and 4 bases from J, the junction contained 4 bases not matched to a gene. Full variable domain (missing parts from reference TRBV11-2 and TRBJ1-5): EAGVAQSPRYKIIEKRQSVAFWCNPISGHATLYWYQQILGQGPKLLIQFQNNGVVDDSQLPKDRFSAERLKGVDSTLKIQPAKLEDSAVYLCASSKQGANQPQHFGDGTRLSIL.

V gene TRBV9 combines with J gene TRBJ1-1; 7 nucleotides line up with TRBD1. The junction had 9 bases not matched to a gene; V was cut back by 0 bases and J by 7 bases. CDR1 is SGDLS and CDR2 is YYNGEE in the germline V gene. The CDR3 totals 15 residues. CDR3 DNA sequence: TGTGCCAGCAGCGTAGGAGGGGACAGATCTATTGAAGCTTTCTTT. It translates to CASSVGGDRSIEAFF.

The chain links TRBV19 to TRBJ1-5, with a weak D call TRBD1 (6 bases). The length of the CDR3 is 19 residues. V was clipped by 5 bases and J by 0 bases, with 23 bases between them. The germline gives CDR1 LNHDA, CDR2 SQIVND (reference sequence). CDR3 protein: CASSPRGRALDSSNQPQHF. For the CDR3, the DNA is TGTGCCAGTAGTCCCAGGGGTCGAGCCCTGGATTCTAGCAATCAGCCCCAGCATTTT. The full variable domain, in which reference TRBV19 and TRBJ1-5 provide the parts outside the CDR3, is DGGITQSPKYLFRKEGQNVTLSCEQNLNHDAMYWYRQDPGQGLRLIYYSQIVNDFQKGDIAEGYSVSREKKESFPLTVTSAQKNPTAFYLCASSPRGRALDSSNQPQHFGDGTRLSIL.

V usage is TRBV30 and J usage is TRBJ2-1; 8 bases line up with TRBD2. The CDR3 length is 16 residues. J was trimmed by 2 bases and V by 0 bases; bases with no gene match: 6. Germline V gene lookup returns CDR1 GTSNPN and CDR2 SVGIG (reference sequence). CDR3 bases: TGTGCCTGGAGTGTAGGGGCGGGGGGCACCTACAATGAGCAGTTCTTC. It is translated as CAWSVGAGGTYNEQFF.

The chain couples TRBV5-1 to TRBJ2-3; no clear D gene. The CDR3 has 15 residues. Per the germline V gene, CDR1 is SGHRS and CDR2 is YFSETQ. V was trimmed by 1 base and J by 0 bases, leaving 9 bases between them. CDR3 loop: CASSLSDSSTDTQYF. The CDR3 coding sequence is TGCGCCAGCAGCTTGAGCGATTCTAGCACAGATACGCAGTATTTT. Drawing the rest from reference TRBV5-1 and TRBJ2-3, the complete variable domain is KAGVTQTPRYLIKTRGQQVTLSCSPISGHRSVSWYQQTPGQGLQFLFEYFSETQRNKGNFPGRFSGRQFSNSRSEMNVSTLELGDSALYLCASSLSDSSTDTQYFGPGTRLTVL.

There are a few counts of this clone. The genes are TRBV11-1 and TRBJ1-5; 8 nucleotides line up with TRBD1. The CDR3 has 14 amino acids. The V and J ends lost 5 bases and 7 bases, in that order; junction bases with no gene match: 7. The germline gives CDR1 SGHAT, CDR2 FQDESV (reference sequence). The CDR3 region is CASSPDRGGQPQHF. The CDR3 nucleotides read TGTGCCAGCAGCCCCGACAGGGGTGGCCAGCCCCAGCATTTT.